The clone carrying this T cell receptor (beta chain) was counted between two and nine times. The antigen remains undetermined. These data are taken from a study of CD8+ T cells in alopecia areata. Study summary: Once tofacitinib had been taken for 6 to 18 months, 6 months off drug followed. Study results and caveats: Scalp and blood samples kept many expanded lesional clones throughout tofacitinib.

Noted treatment: oral pan-JAK inhibitor, 5-10 mg twice daily. The CDR3 consists of 16 residues. The junction had 11 bases not matched to a gene; V was cut back by 0 bases and J by 7 bases. The germline gives CDR1 LGHNA, CDR2 YSLEER. Reverse transcription of extracted RNA yielded cDNA, which provided the sequencing template. TCRdb's copy holds only in-frame clones and misses some; the assay was immunoSEQ multiplex PCR. Of over 95,000 clones in the sample, 56% were seen once. The V call is TRBV4-3, the J call TRBJ2-5, with 7 bases aligning to TRBD2. This specimen consisted of CD4+ T cells sorted from blood, obtained at week 24, from a patient treated with tofacitinib. The TCR originated in a human donor with alopecia areata. This CDR3 reads CASSQDGGDRRGTQYF. The CDR3 nucleotides are TGCGCCAGCAGCCAAGATGGGGGGGACCGTCGGGGGACCCAGTACTTC.